The T cell receptor (beta chain) described here comes from a study of T-cell memory formation after mild COVID-19. General study results and limits: CM and EM subsets held most contracting CD4+ clones; EMRA held CD8+ ones.

TCRdb redid the calling of the 5' RACE reads with MiXCR, one entry per CDR3 protein. The repertoire holds approximately 300,000 distinct CDR3 sequences, with around 8% as singletons. This clonotype came up a few times. Its antigen remains unknown. Looked up from germline, CDR1 is SEHNR and CDR2 is FQNEAQ (reference sequence). The CDR3 covers 16 residues. The V and J ends lost 4 bases and 7 bases respectively, with 21 bases between them. The material sequenced was PBMCs or a T cell subset sorted from them (not recorded which). The chain combines TRBV7-9 with TRBJ2-3; D may be TRBD1 or TRBD2 (5 bases each). The TCR sequence derives from a man between 18 and 29 years old who had mild COVID-19 (a few samples of this study predate the infection). Cell type and time point are not known. CDR3: CASSSRELVPQNTQYF. In nucleotides, the CDR3 is TGTGCCAGCAGCTCCAGGGAGCTAGTCCCCCAAAATACGCAGTATTTT.